Following are 16 T cell receptor beta chains from one sample sequenced in a study of CD8+CD57+ T cells in acquired aplastic anemia (dated by TCRdb to the late 2010s). Sequencing used an Illumina HiSeq 2000. Genomic DNA was used as template for profiling of TCR beta VDJ combinations and CDR3 sequences. TCRdb redid the processing of the public reads, applying fastp at Q25 and MiXCR, and retained in-frame beta chains. Entries are consolidated by CDR3 protein sequence, retaining the most common genes and DNA. In all, the sample holds approximately 270,000 distinct CDR3 sequences, and roughly half of those were seen once. In total, the top ten clones hold roughly 8% of the sample. The material sequenced was sorted CD4+, CD8+, or CD8+CD57+ T cells (not recorded which) from PBMCs. These receptors were obtained from a human donor with severe aplastic anemia or a healthy control (not recorded which).

Of note for this clonotype: Since no conserved phenylalanine or tryptophan closes the CDR3, a read error is the likely cause. V and J are TRBV7-3 and TRBJ2-3, with unresolved D. Germline V gene lookup returns CDR1 SGHTA and CDR2 FQGTGA. The CDR3 sequence is 14 residues long. Trimming took off 9 bases at V and 1 base at J, with 14 bases between the two ends. CDR3 sequence (DNA): TGTGCCAGTAAGGGTAGTATGGGCACAGATACGCAGTATCTT. This encodes CASKGSMGTDTQYL.

The chain recombines TRBV10-1 with TRBJ2-7, with TRBD2 matching over 8 bases. With 4 bases clipped from V and 2 bases from J, the junction kept 4 bases outside the gene matches. Germline V lookup: CDR1 WNHNN, CDR2 SYGVQD (reference sequence). The CDR3 is made up of 14 amino acids. This CDR3 is CASSGRRGAYEQYF. CDR3 DNA: TGCGCCAGCAGTGGCAGGCGGGGGGCCTACGAGCAGTACTTC.

The chain employs TRBV7-8 and TRBJ1-4; no clear D. Trimming stripped 1 base from V and 4 bases from J, with 13 bases between. The CDR3 extends over 16 amino acids. Germline CDR1 is SGHVS and CDR2 is FQNEAQ. The CDR3 is CASSLVSPALNEKLFF. The CDR3 nucleotides are TGTGCCAGCAGCTTAGTATCCCCCGCCCTTAATGAAAAACTGTTTTTT.

The chain couples TRBV15 to TRBJ1-2, with D possibly TRBD1 on 6 matching bases. The V gene lost 0 bases and the J gene lost 2 bases, with 10 bases spanning the gap. Germline CDR1 and CDR2: LNHNV and YYDKDF (reference sequence). This CDR3 has 15 amino acids. This chain's CDR3 is CATSRDPTGNYGYTF. CDR3 DNA: TGTGCCACCAGCAGAGATCCAACAGGGAACTATGGCTACACCTTC. Supplemented by reference TRBV15 and TRBJ1-2, the full variable domain reads DAMVIQNPRYQVTQFGKPVTLSCSQTLNHNVMYWYQQKSSQAPKLLFHYYDKDFNNEADTPDNFQSRRPNTSFCFLDIRSPGLGDTAMYLCATSRDPTGNYGYTFGSGTRLTVV.

This clonotype was recorded many times. The rearrangement links TRBV5-5 to TRBJ1-6; maybe TRBD1 (5 bases). The V and J ends lost 6 bases and 10 bases respectively, with 20 bases between them. The CDR3 sequence is 15 residues long. Germline-derived CDR1 and CDR2 are SGHKS and YYEKEE (reference sequence). CDR3 sequence (DNA): TGTGCCAGCACTCAGTTGGGGCGGGGTGGGTCACCCCTCCACTTT. Translated: CASTQLGRGGSPLHF.

This chain connects TRBV29-1 to TRBJ2-6; D is uncertain. Trimming took off 3 bases at V and 2 bases at J, with 5 bases between the two ends. CDR1 and CDR2 from the germline V gene are SQVTM and ANQGSEA. The CDR3 has 13 residues. CDR3 sequence reads: CSVDLTGANVLTF. CDR3 in DNA: TGCAGCGTTGATCTCACTGGGGCCAACGTCCTGACTTTC.

The chain recombines TRBV6-9 with TRBJ2-7, with TRBD1 matching over 7 bases. With 5 bases clipped from V and 3 bases from J, the junction kept 7 bases outside the gene matches. This CDR3 spans 14 amino acids. Germline CDR1 is MNHGY and CDR2 is SVAAGI. CDR3 amino acids: CASSHDRALYEQYF. CDR3 coding DNA: TGTGCCAGCAGTCACGACAGGGCTCTCTACGAGCAGTACTTC.

V and J are TRBV5-6 and TRBJ1-1; the D is unclear. The CDR3 runs 15 residues. The V end was cut by 5 bases, the J end by 1 base, with 15 bases between. The germline V gene encodes CDR1 SGHDT and CDR2 YYEEEE. The CDR3 here is CASSLGNTGNTEAFF. CDR3 nucleotide sequence: TGTGCCAGCAGTTTAGGGAACACGGGGAACACTGAAGCTTTCTTT. The full variable domain, rest sourced from reference TRBV5-6 and TRBJ1-1, is DAGVTQSPTHLIKTRGQQVTLRCSPKSGHDTVSWYQQALGQGPQFIFQYYEEEERQRGNFPDRFSGHQFPNYSSELNVNALLLGDSALYLCASSLGNTGNTEAFFGQGTRLTVV.

The CDR3 is CASRPGQGYTF. The CDR3 DNA reads TGTGCCAGCAGGCCGGGACAGGGCTACACCTTC. The V gene is TRBV12-3 or TRBV12-4, the J gene TRBJ1-2; 7 nucleotides align to TRBD1. V lost 6 bases, J lost 8 bases, and 3 bases stayed unmatched. CDR3 length: 11 amino acids.

As for this clonotype: The junction departs from the called germline gene at one end, perhaps through a read error. The chain uses TRBV6-4 and TRBJ2-3, with 9 bases fitting TRBD2. There are 15 residues in the CDR3. The V gene's germline CDR1 is MRHNA and CDR2 SNTAGT. CDR3 sequence reads: CASSDSSGGLDTQYF. The CDR3, as DNA: TGTGCCAGTAGTGACTCGAGCGGGGGGTTGGATACGCAGTATTTT.

This clonotype has just a few counts. Written as DNA, the CDR3 is TGTGCCAGCAGTTCCGGCACGGCCCTCGGCTACACCTTC. The encoded protein is CASSSGTALGYTF. The rearrangement uses TRBV12-3 or TRBV12-4 and TRBJ1-2; no reliable D call. V lost 4 bases and J lost 8, with 14 bases in between. The CDR3 is made up of 13 amino acids.

This clonotype was counted a few times. The CDR3 region is CASSTRDSRTQYF. The CDR3 DNA reads TGTGCCAGTAGTACGAGGGACAGCCGGACCCAGTACTTC. The rearrangement links TRBV19 to TRBJ2-5; 7 bases line up with TRBD1. Germline V gives CDR1 LNHDA, CDR2 SQIVND (reference sequence). The CDR3 is 13 amino acids. Trimming at V came to 4 bases and at J to 7 bases, leaving 6 bases not matched to a gene.

Worth noting for this clonotype: Because the CDR3's place on the DNA is in doubt, the DNA is left out and the CDR3 is given as listed by TCRdb. The CDR3: CASTTAGGNTIYFGETQYF. This chain joins TRBV2 and TRBJ2-5; TRBD2, the table's D call, lacks a check against the DNA. Germline assignment: CDR1 SNHLY and CDR2 FYNNEI. 19 amino acids form the CDR3, both terminal residues included.

The rearrangement uses TRBV12-3 or TRBV12-4 and TRBJ1-2; D gene uncertain. V lost 6 bases to trimming and J lost 3 bases, with 8 bases between them. The CDR3 covers 12 residues. CDR3 loop: CASSGADYGYTF. The CDR3 region has the DNA TGTGCCAGCAGCGGCGCGGACTATGGCTACACCTTC.

The rearrangement uses TRBV5-8 and TRBJ1-1; D is unresolved. CDR1 is SGHTS and CDR2 is YDEGEE in the germline V gene. Deletions cut 1 base from V and 2 bases from J, with 9 bases between. This CDR3 has 14 amino acids. The CDR3 here is CASSLFSTNTEAFF. CDR3 in DNA: TGTGCCAGCAGCTTGTTCAGTACAAACACTGAAGCTTTCTTT.

The J gene is TRBJ2-2, the V gene TRBV19, with a possible D match to TRBD2 (5 bases). This CDR3 has 12 residues. CDR1 is LNHDA, CDR2 SQIVND, per germline (reference sequence). Trimming took off 3 bases at V and 8 bases at J, with 7 bases between the two ends. Here the CDR3 reads CASSITSGELFF. As DNA, the CDR3 is TGTGCCAGTAGTATCACTAGTGGGGAGCTGTTTTTT.